These T cell receptor beta chains were read from a single sample in a study of tumour-infiltrating T cells in Burkitt lymphoma. Profiling relied on immunoSEQ multiplex PCR, and the TCRdb table lists in-frame clones only, not all of them. Seen here are tens of thousands of clones, less than 35% observed once, and the top ten hold over 2.5%. Sequencing input: tumor tissue. The receptors stem from a human donor with Burkitt lymphoma. CDR3s include the opening cysteine and the closing phenylalanine or tryptophan. The D gene is left open where the match is weak. Some rows mark clone size as missing; the rest say once, few, many or name a class of expanded clone.

v_call,d_call,j_call,clone_size,cdr3_aa,cdr3_nt
TRBV7-2,TRBD2,TRBJ2-5,.,CASSWDYKETQYF,TGTGCCAGCAGCTGGGACTACAAAGAGACCCAGTACTTC
TRBV7-9,.,TRBJ1-5,.,CASSLDDQPQHF,TGTGCCAGCAGCTTAGACGATCAGCCCCAGCATTTT
TRBV7-2,.,TRBJ2-5,.,CASSLSANQETQYF,TGTGCCAGCAGCTTATCCGCTAACCAAGAGACCCAGTACTTC
TRBV19,TRBD1,TRBJ2-7,.,CASSAGTGIYEQYF,TGTGCCAGTAGTGCTGGGACAGGGATCTACGAGCAGTACTTC
TRBV15,.,TRBJ1-1,.,CATSRGVNTEAFF,TGTGCCACCAGCAGAGGAGTGAACACTGAAGCTTTCTTT
TRBV2,.,TRBJ1-5,few,CASSDKVGNQPQHF,TGTGCCAGCAGTGACAAAGTTGGGAATCAGCCCCAGCATTTT
TRBV5-6,.,TRBJ2-6,.,CASTGPQRTGANVLTF,TGTGCCAGCACAGGACCCCAACGGACCGGGGCCAACGTCCTGACTTTC
TRBV30,.,TRBJ1-5,.,CAWSHSDRENQPQHF,TGTGCCTGGAGCCACTCCGACAGAGAGAATCAGCCCCAGCATTTT
TRBV10-3,.,TRBJ2-5,few,CAIRPGPQETQYF,TGTGCCATCCGTCCGGGCCCACAAGAGACCCAGTACTTC
TRBV9,.,TRBJ2-3,.,CASSVGTLADTQYF,TGTGCCAGCAGCGTAGGGACCCTGGCAGATACGCAGTATTTT
TRBV5-1,.,TRBJ2-5,.,CASSLEPTFVGKETQYF,TGCGCCAGCAGCTTGGAACCCACTTTCGTAGGGAAAGAGACCCAGTACTTC
TRBV6-1,.,TRBJ1-4,once,CASSEWANPRGEKLFF,TGTGCCAGCAGTGAATGGGCCAACCCGAGGGGTGAAAAACTGTTTTTT
TRBV5-6,TRBD2,TRBJ2-1,.,CASSLALAGDNEQFF,TGTGCCAGCAGCTTGGCTCTAGCGGGGGACAATGAGCAGTTCTTC
TRBV4-1,TRBD2,TRBJ2-5,.,CASSLGTSGETQYF,TGCGCCAGCAGCCTCGGGACTAGCGGGGAGACCCAGTACTTC
TRBV29-1,TRBD1,TRBJ2-3,.,CSVAGTGSGTDTQYF,TGCAGCGTTGCCGGGACAGGGTCGGGCACAGATACGCAGTATTTT
TRBV7-6,.,TRBJ1-5,.,CASSLEAGPQPQHF,TGTGCCAGCAGCTTAGAAGCAGGGCCTCAGCCCCAGCATTTT
TRBV2,.,TRBJ2-7,few,CASSEETGSYEQYF,TGTGCCAGCAGTGAGGAGACAGGCTCCTACGAGCAGTACTTC
TRBV6-1,TRBD1,TRBJ2-5,.,CASINRGGETQYF,TGTGCCAGCATCAACAGGGGTGGGGAGACCCAGTACTTC
TRBV27,.,TRBJ2-3,few,CASSLFRGTSTDTQYF,TGTGCCAGCAGTTTATTTCGGGGAACTAGCACAGATACGCAGTATTTT
TRBV5-6,TRBD1,TRBJ2-1,once,CASSIDRGRYNEQFF,TGTGCCAGCAGCATTGACAGGGGGCGATACAATGAGCAGTTCTTC
TRBV7-2,.,TRBJ2-1,.,CASSDGTLTQFF,TGTGCCAGCAGCGACGGTACTCTTACCCAGTTCTTC
TRBV6-5,TRBD1,TRBJ2-2,.,CASSLEGGDTGELFF,TGTGCCAGCAGTCTTGAAGGGGGCGACACCGGGGAGCTGTTTTTT
TRBV11-2,.,TRBJ1-5,.,CASSLTSNQPQHF,TGTGCCAGCTCCCTGACAAGCAATCAGCCCCAGCATTTT
TRBV5-1,.,TRBJ1-1,few,CASSLGPSQEAFF,TGCGCCAGCAGCTTGGGGCCATCCCAGGAAGCTTTCTTT
TRBV29-1,.,TRBJ2-2,.,CSVGTGIDTGELFF,TGCAGCGTTGGTACAGGGATCGACACCGGGGAGCTGTTTTTT
TRBV4-1,.,TRBJ1-1,.,CASSQPDARGTEAFF,TGCGCCAGCAGCCAGCCAGACGCCCGTGGGACTGAAGCTTTCTTT